This T cell receptor beta chain was obtained from a study of blood T cell repertoires in COVID-19. Generated by immunoSEQ multiplex PCR, the TCRdb table keeps only in-frame clones and is missing some. The table records roughly 200,000 clones, approximately 83% of them present only once. The germline V and J ends were trimmed by 2 bases and 4 bases, with 17 bases remaining between them. CDR3 size: 16 residues. Germline-derived CDR1 and CDR2 are SGHTA and FQGNSA. This chain links TRBV7-2 with TRBJ2-5; weak D call: TRBD2 (6 bases). This clonotype was sampled from a human donor in a cohort sampled during active COVID-19. Sequencing used peripheral blood. The CDR3 nucleotides are TGTGCCAGCAGCTTATCGGGCGCGGGGAGCGGAGAGACCCAGTACTTC. Amino acid sequence: CASSLSGAGSGETQYF.